The 23 T cell receptor beta chains below come from one sample, sequenced in a study of blood T cell repertoires in COVID-19. Clones were read by immunoSEQ multiplex PCR, and TCRdb kept only the in-frame ones, dropping some. The sample consists of roughly 150,000 clones, roughly 74% of them appearing once. The sample was peripheral blood. The receptor source for this set is a woman older than 75 with acute or convalescent COVID-19.

For the CDR3, the DNA is TGTGCCAGCAGCTTAGGGCGGAGTTACACCGGGGAGCTGTTTTTT. Residues: CASSLGRSYTGELFF. V and J are TRBV7-2 and TRBJ2-2; D not certain. This CDR3 spans 15 amino acids. Germline assignment: CDR1 SGHTA and CDR2 FQGNSA. V was trimmed by 1 base and J by 3 bases, leaving 9 bases between them. Combining the CDR3 with reference TRBV7-2 and TRBJ2-2 gives the whole variable domain GAGVSQSPSNKVTEKGKDVELRCDPISGHTALYWYRQSLGQGLEFLIYFQGNSAPDKSGLPSDRFSAERTGGSVSTLTIQRTQQEDSAVYLCASSLGRSYTGELFFGEGSRLTVL.

This chain connects TRBV27 to TRBJ2-7; D gene unclear. CDR3 size: 15 residues. Trimming shortened V by 3 bases and J by 0 bases, and 12 bases separated the two germline ends. Germline values: CDR1 MNHEY, CDR2 SMNVEV (reference sequence). Here the CDR3 reads CASSFIPVNSYEQYF. The DNA for the CDR3 is TGTGCCAGCAGTTTTATTCCGGTAAACTCCTACGAGCAGTACTTC.

The chain has TRBV2 and TRBJ1-2; D is undetermined. The CDR3 runs to 12 residues. V lost 5 bases and J lost 4, with 8 bases in between. The V gene's germline CDR1 is SNHLY and CDR2 FYNNEI. For the CDR3, the DNA is TGTGCCAGCAGTCTGGGCCCCTATGGCTACACCTTC. It yields the protein CASSLGPYGYTF.

This chain uses TRBV6-5 with TRBJ2-7; 9 bases are a match to TRBD1. Unmatched junction bases numbered 6, after V lost 4 bases and J lost 2 bases. CDR1 and CDR2 from the germline V gene are MNHEY and SVGAGI. CDR3 size: 15 residues. Written as DNA, the CDR3 is TGTGCCAGCAGTTCCCCGGGACAGGGAACCTACGAGCAGTACTTC. It yields the protein CASSSPGQGTYEQYF.

V and J are TRBV2 and TRBJ1-2; D is uncertain. V was clipped by 3 bases and J by 4 bases, with 15 bases between them. This CDR3 contains 15 residues. Germline CDR1 SNHLY, CDR2 FYNNEI. The CDR3 nucleotides are TGTGCCAGCAGTGAGGCGGGGATGAGGAGCTATGGCTACACCTTC. It translates to CASSEAGMRSYGYTF.

This chain connects TRBV19 to TRBJ1-5, with unresolved D. Per the germline V gene, CDR1 is LNHDA and CDR2 is SQIVND (reference sequence). V was trimmed by 7 bases and J by 2 bases, leaving 15 bases between them. There are 15 residues in the CDR3. CDR3 DNA: TGTGCCAGTATTCCTACGGGAGTCGGCAATCAGCCCCAGCATTTT. Its translation: CASIPTGVGNQPQHF.

The chain recombines TRBV5-6 with TRBJ1-5; possibly TRBD1 for D (6 bases). Per germline, CDR1 SGHDT and CDR2 YYEEEE. Trimming took off 3 bases at V and 5 bases at J, with 15 bases between the two ends. The CDR3 has 15 amino acids. CDR3 sequence (DNA): TGTGCCAGCAGCTCCTACCCCGGGGGGCATCAGCCCCAGCATTTT. Translation gives CASSSYPGGHQPQHF.

The chain is built from TRBV24-1 and TRBJ1-5; D ambiguous. Trimming removed 4 bases at V and 1 base at J, with 10 bases between. This CDR3 contains 15 residues. CDR1 is KGHDR, CDR2 SFDVKD, per germline. The CDR3 DNA follows: TGTGCCACCAGTGACGGAGGAGCGAGCAATCAGCCCCAGCATTTT. Residues: CATSDGGASNQPQHF.

This chain uses TRBV30 with TRBJ1-1; D may be TRBD1 (5 bases). The CDR3 is made up of 13 amino acids. The V end was cut by 0 bases, the J end by 6 bases, with 11 bases between. Per germline, CDR1 GTSNPN and CDR2 SVGIG (reference sequence). The CDR3 coding sequence is TGTGCCTGGAGTGTCCAGGGCGGATCTGAAGCTTTCTTT. Amino acid sequence: CAWSVQGGSEAFF.

The rearrangement uses TRBV18 and TRBJ1-5, with D unresolved. Trimming shortened V by 3 bases and J by 5 bases, and 11 bases separated the two germline ends. The CDR3 sequence is 14 residues long. Germline assignment: CDR1 KGHSH and CDR2 LQKENI. The chain's CDR3 is CASSPEHSYQPQHF. CDR3 nucleotides: TGTGCCAGCTCACCCGAGCATAGTTATCAGCCCCAGCATTTT.

The chain carries TRBV6-5 and TRBJ1-2; D perhaps matches TRBD1 (6 bases). CDR3 length: 14 amino acids. V was pared by 5 bases and J by 5 bases, with 15 bases between. CDR1 is MNHEY and CDR2 is SVGAGI in the germline V gene. CDR3 amino acids: CASSPGQEIYGYTF. The CDR3 nucleotides are TGTGCCAGCAGTCCGGGACAAGAAATATATGGCTACACCTTC.

This clone came up once. This chain links TRBV27 with TRBJ2-5, with TRBD1 identical over 7 bases. V lost 2 bases, J lost 4 bases, and 7 bases stayed unmatched. The CDR3 is 15 residues long. Germline V CDR1 and CDR2: MNHEY, SMNVEV (reference sequence). CDR3: CASSLQGTERETQYF. The CDR3 region has the DNA TGTGCCAGCAGTTTACAGGGGACAGAACGAGAGACCCAGTACTTC.

The chain is built from TRBV19 and TRBJ1-1; 7 bases are a match to TRBD1. Looked up from germline, CDR1 is LNHDA and CDR2 is SQIVND (reference sequence). This CDR3 is 11 amino acids long. J lost 8 bases, V lost 6 bases, and 3 bases had no gene match. DNA for the CDR3: TGTGCCAGTAGGGGACAGACAGAAGCTTTCTTT. Translation gives CASRGQTEAFF.

V gene TRBV7-2 combines with J gene TRBJ1-6; D may be TRBD1 (6 bases). Trimming cost V 8 bases and J 5 bases, with 10 bases left between them. Germline-derived CDR1 and CDR2 are SGHTA and FQGNSA. This CDR3 has 13 amino acids. The CDR3: CASSRGNNSPLHF. In DNA, the CDR3 is TGTGCCAGCTCGAGGGGGAATAATTCACCCCTCCACTTT.

This chain connects TRBV6-5 to TRBJ2-7; 11 bases align to TRBD2. This CDR3 spans 16 amino acids. Losses at the gene ends were 2 bases for V and 6 bases for J; bases not matched to a gene: 9. Per germline, CDR1 MNHEY and CDR2 SVGAGI. The CDR3 DNA sequence: TGTGCCAGCAGTTACCGTTTTACTAGCGGGAGTGGCGAGCAGTACTTC. This codes for CASSYRFTSGSGEQYF.

The chain has TRBV5-1 and TRBJ2-3; D gene unclear. The length of the CDR3 is 13 residues. Germline lookup yields CDR1 SGHRS and CDR2 YFSETQ. V dropped 5 bases and J dropped 1 base, with 8 bases sitting between them. The CDR3 region is CASSPQGTDTQYF. Written as DNA, the CDR3 is TGCGCCAGCAGTCCCCAGGGCACAGATACGCAGTATTTT.

V and J are TRBV19 and TRBJ2-5; a weak D match, TRBD2 (6 bases). Trimming took off 4 bases at V and 3 bases at J, with 15 bases between the two ends. The germline CDR1 and CDR2 sequences are LNHDA and SQIVND (reference sequence). The CDR3 sequence is 15 residues long. The CDR3 loop reads CASSTSGRGEETQYF. The DNA of the CDR3 is TGTGCCAGTAGTACCTCTGGGCGGGGCGAAGAGACCCAGTACTTC.

The V gene is TRBV27, the J gene TRBJ1-2, with TRBD1 as a possible D gene (5 bases). In germline, CDR1 is MNHEY, CDR2 SMNVEV (reference sequence). V was shortened by 6 bases and J by 3 bases, with 14 bases between the two germline ends. This CDR3 has 14 amino acids. The CDR3: CASSRRGGDYGYTF. Written as DNA, the CDR3 is TGTGCCAGCAGCCGACGGGGAGGGGACTATGGCTACACCTTC.

The chain is built from TRBV7-9 and TRBJ2-7; 7 bases match TRBD2. Unmatched junction bases numbered 11, after V lost 8 bases and J lost 7 bases. Germline CDR1 is SEHNR and CDR2 is FQNEAQ (reference sequence). There are 13 residues in the CDR3. The CDR3, as DNA: TGTGCCAGCCAGGCTAGCGGTGGATTTGAGCAGTACTTC. The encoded protein is CASQASGGFEQYF.

The V and J genes are TRBV21-1 and TRBJ2-1; the table assigns TRBD1, which was not confirmed against the DNA. TRBV21-1 is deemed a pseudogene. The CDR3 has 10 amino acids. The CDR3 DNA follows: TGTGCCACCCCAGGCTGGGGCCAGTTCTTC. It is translated as CATPGWGQFF.

The chain has TRBV6-5 and TRBJ1-5; tentatively, D is TRBD1 (6 bases). The CDR3 totals 13 residues. Germline lookup yields CDR1 MNHEY and CDR2 SVGAGI. V was trimmed by 7 bases and J by 4 bases, leaving 11 bases between them. CDR3 sequence reads: CASMSQGNQPQHF. The CDR3 nucleotides are TGTGCCAGCATGTCACAGGGAAATCAGCCCCAGCATTTT.

The chain combines TRBV24-1 with TRBJ2-7; D unclear. In germline, CDR1 is KGHDR, CDR2 SFDVKD. The CDR3 sequence is 13 residues long. V lost 3 bases to trimming and J lost 9 bases, with 14 bases between them. The CDR3 coding sequence is TGTGCCACCAGTGATGGGTTGAAACGGGTGCAGTACTTC. The encoded protein is CATSDGLKRVQYF.

CDR3 residues: CASRRTGSREQYF. CDR3 in DNA: TGTGCCAGCAGGAGGACAGGGTCTAGGGAGCAGTACTTC. The chain combines TRBV14 with TRBJ2-7; 8 bases line up with TRBD1. The V gene end was trimmed by 6 bases and the J gene end by 7 bases; junction bases not matched to a gene: 8. The CDR3 sequence is 13 residues long. Germline V gene lookup returns CDR1 SGHDN and CDR2 FVKESK.